Listed here are 29 T cell receptor beta chains from one sample, sequenced in a study of early T cells in non-severe SARS-CoV-2 infection. TCRdb re-called the 5' RACE reads with MiXCR, one entry per CDR3 protein. The sample consists of approximately 23,000 distinct CDR3 sequences, 3.5% to 4.5% of them appearing once. Sample: whole blood. The receptors were sampled from an adult who was a healthcare worker with PCR-confirmed SARS-CoV-2 infection or an uninfected control (not recorded which).

By sample share, this clonotype is medium-sized. CDR3 DNA: TGCAGTGCTACCCGACAGGGGATAAGCACGGGTACGCAGTATTTT. This encodes CSATRQGISTGTQYF. The chain employs TRBV20-1 and TRBJ2-3, with TRBD1 matching over 8 bases. Trimming at V came to 4 bases and at J to 8 bases, leaving 14 bases not matched to a gene. CDR1 is DFQATT, CDR2 SNEGSKA, per germline (reference sequence). This CDR3 has 15 amino acids.

This clonotype appeared once. The CDR3 region has the DNA TGCAGTGCTAGACCCGGAGGGGGGGGAGAGAGCACAGATACGCAGTATTTT. Its translation: CSARPGGGGESTDTQYF. The chain links TRBV20-1 to TRBJ2-3; maybe TRBD2 (7 bases). The CDR3 is 17 amino acids. CDR1 and CDR2 (germline): DFQATT, SNEGSKA (reference sequence). Between the trimmed V and J ends, which lost 2 bases and 0 bases, there was a span of 18 bases.

In this sample, this clonotype turned up many times. The genes are TRBV4-1 and TRBJ2-7, with 8 bases identical to TRBD1. The CDR3 runs to 16 residues. Germline V gene data show CDR1 as MGHRA and CDR2 as YSYEKL. V trimming: 1 base; J trimming: 6 bases; junction bases outside the gene matches: 11. Here the CDR3 DNA reads TGCGCCAGCAGCCAAGTGATGTGGACAGGGTCAAGCGAGCAGTACTTC. This translates into CASSQVMWTGSSEQYF.

With regard to this clonotype: Possible read error: a much larger clone is one base away. The genes are TRBV4-1 and TRBJ2-3, with a weak D call TRBD2 (5 bases). Germline CDR1 and CDR2: MGHRA and YSYEKL. The CDR3 spans 12 residues. CDR3 nucleotides: TGCGCCAGCAGACAAGCGGCAGATACGCAGTATTTT. This gives the protein CASRQAADTQYF.

This clonotype was seen a handful of times. This sequence joins TRBV13 and TRBJ1-1, with no clear D. The V and J ends lost 7 bases and 0 bases respectively, with 6 bases between them. This CDR3 has 12 amino acids. Germline values: CDR1 PRHDT, CDR2 FYEKMQ (reference sequence). DNA for the CDR3: TGTGCCAGCACGAGGGTGAACACTGAAGCTTTCTTT. Protein sequence: CASTRVNTEAFF.

This clonotype was detected ten times or more. The rearrangement joins TRBV7-2 to TRBJ2-3; no clear D gene. The CDR3 totals 11 residues. V lost 5 bases to trimming and J lost 1 base, with 1 base between them. Germline lookup yields CDR1 SGHTA and CDR2 FQGNSA. The CDR3 sequence: CASSRTDTQYF. In DNA, the CDR3 is TGTGCCAGCAGCCGCACAGATACGCAGTATTTT.

This clonotype was observed many times. The chain couples TRBV7-8 to TRBJ2-1; perhaps TRBD1 as D (5 bases). This CDR3 region has 16 residues. With 4 bases removed from V and 4 bases from J, the gap between germline ends came to 17 bases. Germline V gene lookup returns CDR1 SGHVS and CDR2 FQNEAQ. The CDR3 DNA sequence: TGTGCCAGCAGCTCTCCTCAGGGCTTCCCTTACAATGAGCAGTTCTTC. As protein: CASSSPQGFPYNEQFF.

This sequence joins TRBV5-1 and TRBJ2-3; TRBD1 agrees at 8 bases. Germline-derived CDR1 and CDR2 are SGHRS and YFSETQ. The CDR3 runs 16 residues. J gave up 0 bases and V 0 bases, and 3 bases lay outside the gene matches. CDR3 nucleotide sequence: TGCGCCAGCAGCTTGGCCGGACAGGGTAGCACAGATACGCAGTATTTT. Translation: CASSLAGQGSTDTQYF.

In its sample, this clonotype was seen many times. The chain joins TRBV5-8 to TRBJ2-6; 7 bases match TRBD2. Germline V CDR1 and CDR2: SGHTS, YDEGEE. The length of the CDR3 is 13 residues. The ends lost 1 base at V and 9 bases at J; junction bases unmatched: 1. The CDR3 loop is CASSLSGGNVLTF. The CDR3 DNA sequence: TGTGCCAGCAGCTTGTCGGGAGGCAACGTCCTGACTTTC.

This clonotype was seen ten or more times. The rearrangement links TRBV28 to TRBJ2-3; 8 positions agree with TRBD2. The germline gives CDR1 MDHEN, CDR2 SYDVKM. This CDR3 is built from 14 residues. Trimming removed 8 bases from V and 10 bases from J; junction bases left unmatched: 14. The CDR3 bases are TGTGCCAGCGTAGACGAGCGGGGGCACCGAGCGCAGTATTTT. This codes for CASVDERGHRAQYF.

A few counts support this clonotype. The J gene is TRBJ2-7, the V gene TRBV29-1, with TRBD1 matching over 7 bases. CDR3 length: 11 residues. Germline assignment: CDR1 SQVTM and CDR2 ANQGSEA. J lost 6 bases, V lost 5 bases, and 4 bases had no gene match. In DNA, the CDR3 is TGCAGCGTTTACTCAGGGGGCGAGCAGTACTTC. It specifies CSVYSGGEQYF.

The rearrangement links TRBV28 to TRBJ2-1; 13 bases match TRBD2. V trimming: 3 bases; J trimming: 1 base; junction bases outside the gene matches: 6. This CDR3 has 18 amino acids. CDR1 and CDR2 from the germline V gene are MDHEN and SYDVKM. The CDR3 region has the DNA TGTGCCAGCAGTTTTAGACTAGCGGGGGGACCTTCCTACAATGAGCAGTTCTTC. Residues: CASSFRLAGGPSYNEQFF.

This clonotype was seen repeatedly, ten times or more. The chain is built from TRBV11-2 and TRBJ1-1; the D is unclear. With 1 base removed from V and 5 bases from J, the gap between germline ends came to 8 bases. This CDR3 contains 13 residues. Germline-derived CDR1 and CDR2 are SGHAT and FQNNGV. For the CDR3, the DNA is TGTGCCAGCAGCTTAGCGTCCCAGACTGAAGCTTTCTTT. Translating it yields CASSLASQTEAFF.

This clonotype was observed at least ten times. CDR3 nucleotide sequence: TGTGCCAGCAGCCCGATAGCGGGGCCAAGCACAGATACGCAGTATTTT. Translating gives CASSPIAGPSTDTQYF. This chain links TRBV11-2 with TRBJ2-3, with 8 bases fitting TRBD2. Germline lookup yields CDR1 SGHAT and CDR2 FQNNGV. Trimming removed 5 bases from V and 0 bases from J; junction bases left unmatched: 7. This CDR3 spans 16 amino acids.

This clonotype was seen at least ten times. In DNA, the CDR3 is TGCGCCAGCAGCCCGATCTACGGTGCGGGGAACACTGAAGCTTTCTTT. This encodes CASSPIYGAGNTEAFF. This chain joins TRBV5-1 and TRBJ1-1; no reliable D call. Germline V gene data show CDR1 as SGHRS and CDR2 as YFSETQ. V was cut by 4 bases and J by 1 base, with 17 bases left in between. The CDR3 loop spans 16 amino acids.

This clonotype was seen at least ten times. The V call is TRBV6-6, the J call TRBJ1-1; D is undetermined. The CDR3 consists of 14 residues. V lost 4 bases and J lost 1, with 10 bases in between. The germline CDR1 and CDR2 sequences are MNHNY and SVGAGI (reference sequence). The CDR3 spells CASSLMGGNTEAFF. For the CDR3, the DNA is TGTGCCAGCAGTTTAATGGGCGGGAACACTGAAGCTTTCTTT.

This clonotype came up a few times. This chain connects TRBV20-1 to TRBJ2-3; D is tentatively TRBD1 or TRBD2 (6 bases each). Trimming shortened V by 3 bases and J by 5 bases, and 30 bases separated the two germline ends. CDR1 DFQATT and CDR2 SNEGSKA come from the germline V gene (reference sequence). This CDR3 comprises 19 residues. The CDR3, as DNA: TGCAGTGCTAGCCCTCCAGCCTTGACAGACAAGGGGGGCTTAGATACGCAGTATTTT. Its translation is CSASPPALTDKGGLDTQYF.

This clonotype occurred a few times. J is TRBJ2-1 and V is TRBV10-3, with 11 bases matching TRBD2. J was trimmed by 8 bases and V by 8 bases; bases with no gene match: 11. This CDR3 region has 15 residues. Germline V CDR1 and CDR2: ENHRY, SYGVKD. CDR3 bases: TGTGCCATCTCAAAAACTAGCGGGAGTACGGATGAGCAGTTCTTC. It yields the protein CAISKTSGSTDEQFF.

The table lists this clonotype with a few counts. The chain recombines TRBV11-2 with TRBJ2-7; 7 bases align to TRBD1. CDR1 and CDR2 from the germline V gene are SGHAT and FQNNGV. The CDR3 extends over 15 amino acids. J was trimmed by 1 base and V by 3 bases; bases with no gene match: 6. Written as DNA, the CDR3 is TGTGCCAGCAGCTTGCCCGGGACAGCTTCCTACGAGCAGTACTTC. Amino acids: CASSLPGTASYEQYF.

This clonotype was observed many times. Here the CDR3 reads CSARVVAKSSYEQYF. The CDR3 nucleotides read TGCAGTGCTAGAGTTGTAGCGAAAAGCTCCTACGAGCAGTACTTC. The J gene is TRBJ2-7, the V gene TRBV20-1, with D maybe TRBD2 (5 bases). Germline V gene lookup returns CDR1 DFQATT and CDR2 SNEGSKA (reference sequence). Trimming shortened V by 1 base and J by 0 bases, and 13 bases separated the two germline ends. The CDR3 runs 15 residues.

There are many counts of this clonotype. The rearrangement uses TRBV20-1 and TRBJ1-4, with 8 nucleotides matching TRBD1. This CDR3 comprises 15 residues. The germline CDR1 and CDR2 sequences are DFQATT and SNEGSKA (reference sequence). V trimming: 5 bases; J trimming: 3 bases; junction bases outside the gene matches: 8. CDR3: CSAPGQGGSNEKLFF. The CDR3, as DNA: TGCAGTGCTCCTGGACAGGGAGGGTCTAATGAAAAACTGTTTTTT.

This clonotype was detected ten times or more. V and J are TRBV7-9 and TRBJ2-1; D unclear. CDR1 and CDR2 (germline): SEHNR, FQNEAQ (reference sequence). V lost 3 bases and J 5 bases, leaving 11 bases between the germline ends. The CDR3 sequence is 14 residues long. CDR3 coding DNA: TGTGCCAGCAGCTTTAGCTGGAAGAACAATGAGCAGTTCTTC. This sequence encodes CASSFSWKNNEQFF.

This chain connects TRBV24-1 to TRBJ2-1; TRBD2 agrees at 7 bases. After removal of 5 bases from V and 0 bases from J, the junction contained 0 bases not matched to a gene. Germline CDR1 KGHDR, CDR2 SFDVKD. The length of the CDR3 is 14 residues. This CDR3 reads CATSAGGSYNEQFF. The CDR3 nucleotides are TGTGCCACCAGTGCGGGGGGCTCCTACAATGAGCAGTTCTTC.

Many counts were recorded for this clonotype. The chain's CDR3 is CASSTDITGELFF. As DNA, the CDR3 is TGTGCCAGCAGTACAGACATAACCGGGGAGCTGTTTTTT. The chain employs TRBV28 and TRBJ2-2; no clear D. V was pared by 5 bases and J by 5 bases, with 9 bases between. CDR3 size: 13 residues. Per germline, CDR1 MDHEN and CDR2 SYDVKM.

This clonotype showed up just a few times. The chain has TRBV4-1 and TRBJ1-1; 8 bases are a match to TRBD1. The V and J ends lost 4 bases and 10 bases, in that order; junction bases with no gene match: 17. Germline loops: CDR1 MGHRA, CDR2 YSYEKL. The CDR3 extends over 16 amino acids. This CDR3 is CASSLPLGDRRDRAFF. In DNA form, the CDR3 reads TGCGCCAGCAGCCTTCCCTTAGGGGACAGGAGGGATCGAGCTTTCTTT.

This clonotype has at least ten counts. This chain joins TRBV16 and TRBJ2-4; no definite D call. From germline, CDR1 is KGHSY and CDR2 FQNENV. Trimming stripped 6 bases from V and 0 bases from J, with 9 bases between. The CDR3 consists of 14 residues. The CDR3 sequence: CASSATIAKNIQYF. In DNA, the CDR3 is TGTGCCAGCAGTGCCACCATAGCCAAAAACATTCAGTACTTC. The entire variable domain, with the rest obtained from reference TRBV16 and TRBJ2-4, is as follows: GEEVAQTPKHLVRGEGQKAKLYCAPIKGHSYVFWYQQVLKNEFKFLISFQNENVFDETGMPKERFSAKCLPNSPCSLEIQATKLEDSAVYFCASSATIAKNIQYFGAGTRLSVL.

This clonotype was recorded many times. V and J are TRBV7-3 and TRBJ1-1; D remains unclear. Looked up from germline, CDR1 is SGHTA and CDR2 is FQGTGA. This CDR3 comprises 13 residues. The V end was cut by 5 bases, the J end by 1 base, with 8 bases between. CDR3 amino acids: CASSTTRNTEAFF. For the CDR3, the DNA is TGTGCCAGCAGCACCACTCGGAACACTGAAGCTTTCTTT.

This clonotype was detected ten times or more. The rearrangement links TRBV28 to TRBJ2-5, with a possible D match to TRBD1 (6 bases). The CDR3 length is 14 residues. V shed 5 bases and J shed 2 bases, with 12 bases lying between them. CDR1 and CDR2 from the germline V gene are MDHEN and SYDVKM. The CDR3 region has the DNA TGTGCCAGCAGTCGTCAGGGGCTGCAAGAGACCCAGTACTTC. As protein: CASSRQGLQETQYF.

This clonotype was recorded at least ten times. V usage is TRBV6-1 and J usage is TRBJ2-2; TRBD1 matches at 7 bases. The CDR3 runs to 15 residues. Looked up from germline, CDR1 is MNHNS and CDR2 is SASEGT. J gave up 4 bases and V 7 bases, and 9 bases lay outside the gene matches. The CDR3 DNA is TGTGCCAGCAATCACGCACAGGGGAGCACCGGGGAGCTGTTTTTT. Translating it yields CASNHAQGSTGELFF.